Each of the 4 T cell receptor beta chains below was sequenced from the same sample in a study of post-analysis software for immune sequencing data. Study observations and caveats: Five or six TRBV segments, TRBV5-6, TRBV5-1 and TRBV20-1 among them, were found more frequent in patients than controls.

Each TCR beta cDNA library carried unique molecular identifiers. TCRdb redid the calling of the PCR reads with MiXCR, one entry per CDR3 protein. The top ten hold under 6% of the sample, which has some 890,000 distinct CDR3 sequences, about 50% seen once. No antigen has been identified for these receptors. The sequenced material came from blood. Receptor source: a girl aged 5-17 years with multiple sclerosis.

This chain uses TRBV6-2 or TRBV6-3 with TRBJ2-1, with unresolved D. Looked up from germline, CDR1 is MNHEY and CDR2 is SVGEGT. The CDR3 is 13 amino acids. DNA for the CDR3: TGTGCAAGCCACGGGCTCAACTACAATGAGCAGTTCTTC. Protein sequence: CASHGLNYNEQFF.

The CDR3: CASSQRGDRETQYF. In DNA form, the CDR3 reads TGTGCCAGCTCACAACGGGGGGACAGAGAGACCCAGTACTTC. The chain links TRBV18 to TRBJ2-5, with D perhaps being TRBD1 or TRBD2 (7 bases each). The germline V and J ends were trimmed by 4 bases and 4 bases, with 13 bases remaining between them. This CDR3 has 14 amino acids. CDR1 KGHSH and CDR2 LQKENI come from the germline V gene.

There are a few counts of this clonotype. The chain carries TRBV9 and TRBJ2-7; D remains ambiguous. The V and J ends lost 4 bases and 1 base respectively, with 18 bases between them. This CDR3 spans 16 amino acids. From germline, CDR1 is SGDLS and CDR2 YYNGEE. CDR3: CASSRGDVGKSYEQYF. The DNA for the CDR3 is TGTGCCAGCAGCCGTGGGGATGTAGGGAAGTCCTACGAGCAGTACTTC.

V gene TRBV29-1 combines with J gene TRBJ1-1, with D maybe TRBD1 (5 bases). The CDR3 is made up of 13 amino acids. The germline V gene encodes CDR1 SQVTM and CDR2 ANQGSEA. The V end lost 5 bases, the J end lost 3 bases, and 13 bases lay between the germline ends. CDR3 sequence: CSVCQGWDTEAFF. The CDR3 DNA is TGCAGCGTTTGCCAGGGCTGGGACACTGAAGCTTTCTTT. Full variable domain (rest looked up from reference TRBV29-1 and TRBJ1-1): SAVISQKPSRDICQRGTSLTIQCQVDSQVTMMFWYRQQPGQSLTLIATANQGSEATYESGFVIDKFPISRPNLTFSTLTVSNMSPEDSSIYLCSVCQGWDTEAFFGQGTRLTVV.